These T cell receptor beta chains were read from a single sample in a study of CD8+ T cells in alopecia areata. Assay used: immunoSEQ multiplex PCR; TCRdb lists only in-frame clones, some missing. The sample yields 200,000 to 250,000 clones, more than 45% seen once. The sample was CD4+ T cells sorted from blood, taken at week 4, from a patient treated with tofacitinib. Receptors were obtained from a human donor with alopecia areata. Both conserved end residues are part of each CDR3. The D gene is left open where the match is weak. Clone sizes are given selectively: once, few, many, or a class where the clone is expanded.

-	TRBV27	TRBJ2-7	-	TGTGCCAGCAGCAATCGACAGCCAGCCTACGAGCAGTACTTC	CASSNRQPAYEQYF
-	TRBV30	TRBJ1-2	few	TGTGCCTGGAGTTACGGGGTCGGCTACACCTTC	CAWSYGVGYTF
-	TRBV6-6	TRBJ2-7	-	TGTGCCAGCAGTTACTCGTCGGGGTGGTACTTC	CASSYSSGWYF
-	TRBV7-2	TRBJ2-5	-	TGTGCCAGCCATGTAACACCGGGGGTGGGGCAAGAGACCCAGTACTTC	CASHVTPGVGQETQYF
TRBD1	TRBV30	TRBJ1-2	-	TGTGCCTTAGGGCCAGGGGGCAATGGCTACACCTTC	CALGPGGNGYTF
-	TRBV23-1	TRBJ2-7	-	TGCGCCAGCAGTCAATCACCCGCGGACAGCTGTAAAGTTTACGAGCAGTACTTC	CASSQSPADSCKVYEQYF
-	TRBV15	TRBJ1-4	few	TGTGCCACCAGCAGAGATTCAGAGCCCAATGAAAAACTGTTTTTT	CATSRDSEPNEKLFF
-	TRBV4-3	TRBJ1-6	few	TGCGCCAGCAGCGAAGCACCGGTCGGGGCGAATAATTCACCCCTCCACTTT	CASSEAPVGANNSPLHF
-	TRBV15	TRBJ2-4	-	TGTGCCACCAGCAGATCAGGGCGGGCCAGGACTGGAAACATTCAGTACTTC	CATSRSGRARTGNIQYF
-	TRBV7-2	TRBJ2-1	-	TGTGCCAGCAGCCCCCCTCGAGGGCCTAATGAGCAGTTCTTC	CASSPPRGPNEQFF
-	TRBV7-6	TRBJ2-3	-	TGTGCCAGCAGCTTAGTCGTCAGCACAGATACGCAGTATTTT	CASSLVVSTDTQYF
TRBD1	TRBV29-1	TRBJ2-5	few	TGCAGCGTTGCCTTCGGGACAGGGCGTGAGACCCAGTACTTC	CSVAFGTGRETQYF
-	TRBV2	TRBJ2-3	-	TGTGCCAGCAGTGGGAAACTCCGCGGAGATACGCAGTATTTT	CASSGKLRGDTQYF
-	TRBV29-1	TRBJ2-7	few	TGCAGCGTTTCTAGGACAAGCTCCTACGAGCAGTACTTC	CSVSRTSSYEQYF
TRBD1	TRBV9	TRBJ2-4	-	TGTGCCAGCAGCGTAGGACAGGGTAGGGCCAAAAACATTCAGTACTTC	CASSVGQGRAKNIQYF
-	TRBV29-1	TRBJ2-2	few	TGCAGCGTTTGGGCAGAGGAGAACACCGGGGAGCTGTTTTTT	CSVWAEENTGELFF
-	TRBV4-3	TRBJ2-1	-	TGCGCCAGCAGCCTCGAGGGTTCCTACAATGAGCAGTTCTTC	CASSLEGSYNEQFF
TRBD1	TRBV29-1	TRBJ2-2	-	TGCAGCGCTGTAGGGACAGGTGGGACCGGGGAGCTGTTTTTT	CSAVGTGGTGELFF
TRBD2	TRBV28	TRBJ2-7	-	TGTGCCAGCAGTTCCACCGGGAGGGAACCCTACGAGCAGTACTTC	CASSSTGREPYEQYF
-	TRBV18	TRBJ2-7	-	TGTGCCAGCTCACCACCTCAAGGGTCCGAGCAGTACTTC	CASSPPQGSEQYF
-	TRBV29-1	TRBJ1-2	few	TGCAGCGCAATTACCTGGCCCACGGGGGGCTACACCTTC	CSAITWPTGGYTF
-	TRBV11-2	TRBJ2-7	-	TGTGCCAGCAGCTTAGTCTACGAGCAGTACTTC	CASSLVYEQYF
-	TRBV6-6	TRBJ2-2	few	TGTGCCAGCAGTTACTCGAAATTGGGCAGCACCGGGGAGCTGTTTTTT	CASSYSKLGSTGELFF
TRBD2	TRBV11-2	TRBJ2-3	few	TGTGCCAGCAGCTTAGCCAGGGCCCTAGCGGGGGGCACAGATACGCAGTATTTT	CASSLARALAGGTDTQYF
-	TRBV5-1	TRBJ2-1	few	TGCGCCAGCAGCTTGCTGGGACGCGACAATGAGCAGTTCTTC	CASSLLGRDNEQFF
-	TRBV15	TRBJ1-5	-	TGTGCCACCAGCAGAGCTGGACGTGGCAATCAGCCCCAGCATTTT	CATSRAGRGNQPQHF
-	TRBV11-2	TRBJ1-2	-	TGTGCCAGCAGCTTAGTAGGGGATGGCTACACCTTC	CASSLVGDGYTF
TRBD1	TRBV18	TRBJ1-1	-	TGTGCCAGCTCCCCACAGGGGAGGCTCACTGAAGCTTTCTTT	CASSPQGRLTEAFF
TRBD1	TRBV30	TRBJ2-7	once	TGTGCCTGGAGTGTAAGGGGGCGAGGAGGCGAGCAGTACTTC	CAWSVRGRGGEQYF
-	TRBV2	TRBJ2-7	-	TGTGCCAGCAGTCTCCGATCCTACGAGCAGTACTTC	CASSLRSYEQYF
-	TRBV30	TRBJ2-5	-	TGTGCCTGGAGCGTTAAAGAGACCCAGTACTTC	CAWSVKETQYF
-	TRBV5-1	TRBJ2-3	-	TGCGCCAGCAGCCTAGGATGGAAGGGCACAGATACGCAGTATTTT	CASSLGWKGTDTQYF
TRBD2	TRBV2	TRBJ2-1	few	TGTGCCAGCAGTGAAGTACGGGGGGGCCACAATGAGCAGTTCTTC	CASSEVRGGHNEQFF
TRBD1	TRBV5-1	TRBJ2-7	-	TGCGCCAGCAGCTTCCGACAGGGGGCCTCCTACGAGCAGTACTTC	CASSFRQGASYEQYF